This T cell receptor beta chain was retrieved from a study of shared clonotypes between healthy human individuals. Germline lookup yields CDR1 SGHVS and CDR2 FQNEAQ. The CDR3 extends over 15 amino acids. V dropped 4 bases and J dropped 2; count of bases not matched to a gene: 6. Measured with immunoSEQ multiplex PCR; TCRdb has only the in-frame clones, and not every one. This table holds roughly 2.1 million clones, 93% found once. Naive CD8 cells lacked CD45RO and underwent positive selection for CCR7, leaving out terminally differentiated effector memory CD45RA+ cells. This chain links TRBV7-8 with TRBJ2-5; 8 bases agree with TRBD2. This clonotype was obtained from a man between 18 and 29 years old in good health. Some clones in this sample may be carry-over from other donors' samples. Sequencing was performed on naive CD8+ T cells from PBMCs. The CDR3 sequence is CASSSPGLGQETQYF. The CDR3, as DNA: TGTGCCAGCAGCTCACCGGGACTAGGGCAAGAGACCCAGTACTTC.